This T cell receptor (beta chain) comes out of a study of CD8 T cells in ankylosing spondylitis. Germline V gives CDR1 SGHTA, CDR2 FQGNSA. The CDR3 has 13 amino acids. With 2 bases removed from V and 6 bases from J, the gap between germline ends came to 9 bases. Study-wide points: Previous work reported some of these motif variants in the synovial fluid and blood of reactive arthritis. The study identified a TCR beta motif of eight highly homologous variants that appeared characteristic of ankylosing spondylitis blood.

This clonotype was detected ten times or more. Its antigen remains unidentified. From the 5' RACE reads, TCRdb called clonotypes with MiXCR, one entry per CDR3 protein. The data contain more than 500,000 distinct CDR3 sequences, about 5% of them seen just once; the ten biggest clones take up roughly 3.3%. Sequenced input: blood, either unsorted or a sorted T cell fraction (not recorded which). The chain has TRBV7-2 and TRBJ2-3, with D possibly TRBD1 on 6 matching bases. The receptor was derived from a male donor with ankylosing spondylitis. In nucleotides, the CDR3 is TGTGCCAGCAGCTTACGAAGGGGGGATACGCAGTATTTT. Protein product: CASSLRRGDTQYF.